This T cell receptor (beta chain) is drawn from a study of brain T cells in children with intractable seizures. Regarding the study as a whole: HCMV serostatus was not known, and viral specificity came from CDR3 similarity only. Pre-surgery blood may have been undersampled, hiding some clones.

Sequencing was limited to surgery cases with top T cell transcript signatures in brain tissue. Comments on this clone: Its antigen is currently unknown.

The assay was immunoSEQ multiplex PCR, and TCRdb's table has in-frame clones only and misses some. The sample shows about 80,000 clones, about 90% of them seen only once. This CDR3 is built from 14 residues. Germline-derived CDR1 and CDR2 are SGHVS and FQNEAQ. V lost 5 bases and J lost 7, with 14 bases in between. The source material was peripheral blood, sampled at surgery. The TCR was taken from a girl aged 2-9 years with Rasmussen encephalitis and intractable seizures. The chain joins TRBV7-8 to TRBJ1-4; D is unclear. The CDR3 loop is CASSEMMAFEKLFF. CDR3 coding DNA: TGTGCCAGCAGCGAGATGATGGCCTTTGAAAAACTGTTTTTT.